Listed below are T cell receptor beta chains from one sample, sequenced in a study of T cell responses to AZD1222 COVID-19 vaccine. The table came from immunoSEQ multiplex PCR; TCRdb's copy has only in-frame clones and leaves some out. Counted here are 100,000 to 120,000 clones, 80% to 95% occurring once; the ten biggest clones make up over 2%. The specimen comprised peripheral blood, sampled 28 days after the second AZD1222 dose. The source of these receptors is an adult who received the AZD1222 COVID-19 vaccine. The CDR3 runs from the conserved cysteine through the conserved F or W. D genes are given only for firm matches. Not every row has a clone size; where given, it reads once, few, many or a size class.

TRBJ2-5	NA	NA	TRBV5-4	CASTPRGNQETQYF	TGTGCCAGCACGCCTCGAGGGAACCAAGAGACCCAGTACTTC
TRBJ2-7	NA	TRBD1	TRBV7-2	CASSASQGWEQYF	TGTGCCAGCAGCGCATCACAGGGGTGGGAGCAGTACTTC
TRBJ2-3	NA	NA	TRBV10-3	CAISASVGPSGTDTQYF	TGTGCCATCAGTGCCTCAGTCGGACCTAGCGGCACAGATACGCAGTATTTT
TRBJ2-1	NA	NA	TRBV7-2	CASSLMKGNEQFF	TGTGCCAGCAGCTTAATGAAAGGCAATGAGCAGTTCTTC
TRBJ1-3	NA	TRBD1	TRBV30	CAWSDYRGPSSGNTIYF	TGTGCCTGGAGTGACTACAGGGGGCCCAGCTCTGGAAACACCATATATTTT
TRBJ1-2	NA	NA	TRBV6-2/TRBV6-3	CASSPSGGAWDGYTF	TGTGCCAGCAGTCCATCCGGGGGTGCATGGGATGGCTACACCTTC
TRBJ1-2	NA	NA	TRBV7-8	CASSLVGAVIYGYTF	TGTGCCAGCAGCTTAGTAGGCGCGGTGATCTATGGCTACACCTTC
TRBJ1-6	NA	NA	TRBV19	CASSIYGRSPLHF	TGTGCCAGTAGTATATACGGGCGGTCACCCCTCCACTTT
TRBJ1-4	NA	NA	TRBV2	CASSGNGEKLFF	TGTGCCAGCAGCGGGAATGGGGAAAAACTGTTTTTT
TRBJ2-7	NA	NA	TRBV27	CASSLSVLYEQYF	TGTGCCAGCAGTTTATCCGTTCTCTACGAGCAGTACTTC
TRBJ1-1	NA	TRBD1	TRBV2	CATGQGHPPNTEAFF	TGTGCCACGGGACAGGGGCACCCCCCGAACACTGAAGCTTTCTTT
TRBJ1-6	NA	TRBD1	TRBV7-3	CARRSGDGTGHNSPLHF	TGTGCCAGGAGATCGGGGGACGGGACAGGTCATAATTCACCCCTCCACTTT
TRBJ2-7	NA	NA	TRBV27	CASSVRRRAYEQYF	TGTGCCAGCAGTGTTAGGAGGAGGGCCTACGAGCAGTACTTC
TRBJ1-6	NA	TRBD1	TRBV19	CASTPSPGQGVSPLHF	TGTGCCAGTACCCCCTCACCGGGACAGGGAGTTTCACCCCTCCACTTT
TRBJ1-1	NA	TRBD1	TRBV11-3	CASSHAGTGISEAFF	TGTGCCAGCAGCCACGCCGGGACAGGGATCTCAGAAGCTTTCTTT
TRBJ1-4	NA	NA	TRBV5-1	CASSLEQGREKLFF	TGCGCCAGCAGCTTGGAACAGGGTAGGGAAAAACTGTTTTTT
TRBJ2-2	NA	TRBD1	TRBV6-5	CASRGQPNTGELFF	TGTGCCAGCCGGGGACAGCCGAACACCGGGGAGCTGTTTTTT
TRBJ2-5	NA	NA	TRBV4-1	CASSHVMGQETQYF	TGCGCCAGCAGCCACGTGATGGGGCAAGAGACCCAGTACTTC
TRBJ2-7	NA	NA	TRBV21-1	CASSKGGVHEQYF	TGTGCCAGCAGCAAAGGAGGGGTCCACGAGCAGTACTTC
TRBJ2-7	NA	NA	TRBV18	CASSQSGTDSYEQYF	TGTGCCAGCTCGCAATCCGGGACGGACTCCTACGAGCAGTACTTC
TRBJ1-6	NA	NA	TRBV7-2	CASSLGGGSYNSPLHF	TGTGCCAGCAGCTTAGGGGGGGGCTCCTATAATTCACCCCTCCACTTT
TRBJ2-7	NA	TRBD1	TRBV5-4	CASSRTGGNEQYF	TGTGCCAGCAGCCGGACAGGGGGCAACGAGCAGTACTTC
TRBJ1-2	NA	TRBD1	TRBV29-1	CSVEGGDRDHGYTF	TGCAGCGTTGAGGGAGGGGACAGGGATCATGGCTACACCTTC
TRBJ2-3	NA	NA	TRBV11-3	CASSANGDTQYF	TGTGCCAGCAGCGCCAATGGGGATACGCAGTATTTT
TRBJ2-5	NA	NA	TRBV4-2	CASSLNGVAGAQETQYF	TGTGCCAGCAGCCTGAACGGGGTTGCGGGGGCACAAGAGACCCAGTACTTC
TRBJ2-1	NA	NA	TRBV11-2	CASSLERGMGIYNEQFF	TGTGCCAGCAGCTTAGAGAGGGGAATGGGGATTTACAATGAGCAGTTCTTC
TRBJ1-6	large	NA	TRBV5-1	CASSFSWARGEYNSPLHF	TGCGCCAGCAGCTTTTCTTGGGCTAGGGGCGAATATAATTCACCCCTCCACTTT
TRBJ2-2	NA	TRBD1	TRBV19	CASSRDREAGELFF	TGTGCCAGTAGTAGGGACAGGGAAGCCGGGGAGCTGTTTTTT
TRBJ2-3	NA	NA	TRBV6-5	CASSGRQSTDTQYF	TGTGCCAGCAGCGGGAGACAAAGCACAGATACGCAGTATTTT
TRBJ2-7	few	NA	TRBV7-9	CASSPMKPSTGPVIEQYF	TGTGCCAGCAGCCCTATGAAACCCTCGACAGGCCCCGTGATAGAGCAGTACTTC
TRBJ2-1	NA	TRBD1	TRBV19	CASSTGQYNEQFF	TGTGCCAGTAGTACGGGACAGTACAATGAGCAGTTCTTC
TRBJ2-1	NA	NA	TRBV11-3	CASSLEWTAEQFF	TGTGCCAGCAGCTTAGAATGGACAGCCGAGCAGTTCTTC
TRBJ1-2	once	NA	TRBV18	CASSPGSDYGYTF	TGTGCCAGCTCACCAGGGTCCGACTATGGCTACACCTTC
TRBJ1-2	NA	NA	TRBV4-1	CASSQERLPSNYGYTF	TGCGCCAGCAGCCAAGAACGCCTACCCTCTAACTATGGCTACACCTTC
TRBJ1-5	NA	NA	TRBV4-3	CASSQDLRGPNQPQHF	TGCGCCAGCAGCCAAGATTTGCGGGGCCCCAATCAGCCCCAGCATTTT
TRBJ2-1	NA	TRBD1	TRBV12-5	CASGLVVQGGDEQFF	TGTGCTAGTGGTTTGGTAGTACAGGGGGGCGATGAGCAGTTCTTC
TRBJ2-1	NA	TRBD2	TRBV5-1	CASEHSGGPFF	TGCGCCAGTGAACATAGCGGGGGGCCGTTCTTC
TRBJ1-1	NA	TRBD1	TRBV7-9	CASSLEGALLTEAFF	TGTGCCAGCAGCTTAGAGGGGGCATTGCTGACTGAAGCTTTCTTT
TRBJ2-7	NA	NA	TRBV6-5	CASRGTVTYEQYF	TGTGCCAGCAGAGGGACGGTTACCTACGAGCAGTACTTC
TRBJ2-1	NA	TRBD1	TRBV6-1	CASSGIRDSFRWGSYNEQFF	TGTGCCAGCAGTGGGATCCGGGACAGTTTCCGGTGGGGTTCCTACAATGAGCAGTTCTTC
TRBJ2-7	NA	TRBD1	TRBV5-4	CAVRSGGGEQYF	TGTGCCGTCAGATCAGGGGGCGGCGAGCAGTACTTC